Listed below are T cell receptor beta chains from one sample, sequenced in a study of shared clonotypes between healthy human individuals. Using immunoSEQ multiplex PCR, the repertoire was profiled, and TCRdb retains in-frame clones only, with some absent. Of about 2 million clones in the sample, around 96% were seen once. Sequencing was performed on naive CD8+ T cells sorted from blood. Receptors were obtained from a man aged 18-30 years in good health. Each CDR3 is given with its conserved first and last residue. D genes are given only for firm matches. Only some rows state a clone size, as once, few, many or a class for expanded clones.

j_call: TRBJ2-7
clone_size: -
d_call: TRBD2
v_call: TRBV5-4
cdr3_aa: CASSPGLARDYEQYF
cdr3_nt: TGTGCCAGCAGCCCCGGACTAGCCCGTGACTACGAGCAGTACTTC

j_call: TRBJ1-1
clone_size: -
d_call: -
v_call: TRBV4-1
cdr3_aa: CASSQLPGRTEAFF
cdr3_nt: TGCGCCAGCAGCCAACTTCCAGGGCGGACTGAAGCTTTCTTT

j_call: TRBJ2-7
clone_size: -
d_call: -
v_call: TRBV19
cdr3_aa: CASSILGNAYEQYF
cdr3_nt: TGTGCCAGTAGTATCCTCGGGAACGCCTACGAGCAGTACTTC

j_call: TRBJ2-7
clone_size: -
d_call: -
v_call: TRBV27
cdr3_aa: CASRRAPLYEQYF
cdr3_nt: TGTGCCAGCAGAAGGGCCCCCCTCTACGAGCAGTACTTC

j_call: TRBJ1-4
clone_size: -
d_call: TRBD1
v_call: TRBV13
cdr3_aa: CASSLGDRGGEKLFF
cdr3_nt: TGTGCCAGCAGCTTAGGGGACAGGGGTGGTGAAAAACTGTTTTTT

j_call: TRBJ2-3
clone_size: -
d_call: TRBD2
v_call: TRBV11-1
cdr3_aa: CASSGSGGATDTQYF
cdr3_nt: TGTGCCAGCAGCGGAAGCGGGGGGGCCACAGATACGCAGTATTTT

j_call: TRBJ2-7
clone_size: once
d_call: -
v_call: TRBV30
cdr3_aa: CAWSATPYEQYF
cdr3_nt: TGTGCCTGGAGTGCTACCCCCTACGAGCAGTACTTC

j_call: TRBJ2-1
clone_size: -
d_call: TRBD1
v_call: TRBV30
cdr3_aa: CAWNTGGSYNEQFF
cdr3_nt: TGTGCCTGGAACACAGGGGGCTCCTACAATGAGCAGTTCTTC

j_call: TRBJ2-3
clone_size: -
d_call: TRBD2
v_call: TRBV11-2
cdr3_aa: CASVHLAGATDTQYF
cdr3_nt: TGTGCCAGCGTACATCTAGCGGGGGCCACAGATACGCAGTATTTT

j_call: TRBJ2-1
clone_size: -
d_call: -
v_call: TRBV2
cdr3_aa: CASSGGVEQFF
cdr3_nt: TGTGCCAGCAGTGGCGGGGTCGAGCAGTTCTTC

j_call: TRBJ2-1
clone_size: -
d_call: -
v_call: TRBV13
cdr3_aa: CASSLLGGPRNEQFF
cdr3_nt: TGTGCCAGCAGCTTACTCGGGGGGCCGAGGAATGAGCAGTTCTTC

j_call: TRBJ2-1
clone_size: -
d_call: TRBD1
v_call: TRBV2
cdr3_aa: CATDGTGAYNEQFF
cdr3_nt: TGTGCCACCGATGGGACAGGCGCCTACAATGAGCAGTTCTTC

j_call: TRBJ1-1
clone_size: -
d_call: -
v_call: TRBV5-4
cdr3_aa: CASSSGGENTEAFF
cdr3_nt: TGTGCCAGCAGCTCGGGAGGGGAGAACACTGAAGCTTTCTTT

j_call: TRBJ2-7
clone_size: -
d_call: -
v_call: TRBV2
cdr3_aa: CASTLYEQYF
cdr3_nt: TGTGCCAGCACCCTCTACGAGCAGTACTTC

j_call: TRBJ2-7
clone_size: -
d_call: -
v_call: TRBV6-6
cdr3_aa: CASSYPDGSYEQYF
cdr3_nt: TGTGCCAGCAGTTACCCGGACGGTTCCTACGAGCAGTACTTC

j_call: TRBJ1-2
clone_size: few
d_call: -
v_call: TRBV10-2
cdr3_aa: CASSESGYGYTF
cdr3_nt: TGCGCCAGCAGTGAGTCAGGGTATGGCTACACCTTC

j_call: TRBJ2-1
clone_size: once
d_call: -
v_call: TRBV13
cdr3_aa: CASSLLGVGYNEQFF
cdr3_nt: TGTGCCAGCAGCTTATTAGGGGTAGGGTACAATGAGCAGTTCTTC

j_call: TRBJ2-2
clone_size: -
d_call: TRBD1
v_call: TRBV28
cdr3_aa: CASSMTGSLELFF
cdr3_nt: TGTGCCAGCAGTATGACAGGGAGTTTGGAGCTGTTTTTT

j_call: TRBJ2-5
clone_size: -
d_call: TRBD2
v_call: TRBV11-2
cdr3_aa: CASTLLGSGRGQETQYF
cdr3_nt: TGTGCCAGCACCCTATTAGGTAGCGGGAGAGGCCAAGAGACCCAGTACTTC

j_call: TRBJ2-7
clone_size: -
d_call: -
v_call: TRBV27
cdr3_aa: CASSSDFSYEQYF
cdr3_nt: TGTGCCAGCAGTTCGGACTTCTCCTACGAGCAGTACTTC

j_call: TRBJ2-5
clone_size: -
d_call: -
v_call: TRBV7-9
cdr3_aa: CAMGGPIQETQYF
cdr3_nt: TGTGCCATGGGGGGCCCCATTCAAGAGACCCAGTACTTC

j_call: TRBJ1-1
clone_size: -
d_call: -
v_call: TRBV2
cdr3_aa: CASSRGITEAFF
cdr3_nt: TGTGCCAGCAGTAGGGGGATCACTGAAGCTTTCTTT

j_call: TRBJ2-1
clone_size: -
d_call: TRBD2
v_call: TRBV9
cdr3_aa: CASNGGSGTYNEQFF
cdr3_nt: TGTGCCAGCAATGGAGGTAGCGGGACCTACAATGAGCAGTTCTTC

j_call: TRBJ2-1
clone_size: once
d_call: TRBD2
v_call: TRBV27
cdr3_aa: CASSLIPSGGANEQFF
cdr3_nt: TGTGCCAGCAGTTTGATTCCTAGCGGGGGGGCTAATGAGCAGTTCTTC

j_call: TRBJ2-7
clone_size: -
d_call: -
v_call: TRBV5-6
cdr3_aa: CASSFYDVYEQYF
cdr3_nt: TGTGCCAGCAGCTTCTACGACGTGTACGAGCAGTACTTC

j_call: TRBJ2-7
clone_size: -
d_call: -
v_call: TRBV29-1
cdr3_aa: CSVEDPRGGYEQYF
cdr3_nt: TGCAGCGTTGAAGACCCCAGGGGGGGCTACGAGCAGTACTTC

j_call: TRBJ2-2
clone_size: -
d_call: TRBD1
v_call: TRBV2
cdr3_aa: CASSGTGLTGELFF
cdr3_nt: TGTGCCAGCTCCGGGACAGGGCTGACCGGGGAGCTGTTTTTT

j_call: TRBJ2-7
clone_size: -
d_call: -
v_call: TRBV11-2
cdr3_aa: CASSHGDKQYEQYF
cdr3_nt: TGTGCCAGCAGCCACGGGGACAAGCAATACGAGCAGTACTTC

j_call: TRBJ2-1
clone_size: -
d_call: -
v_call: TRBV10-3
cdr3_aa: CAIRGAGGYNEQFF
cdr3_nt: TGTGCCATCAGGGGGGCCGGAGGGTACAATGAGCAGTTCTTC

j_call: TRBJ2-3
clone_size: -
d_call: -
v_call: TRBV6-5
cdr3_aa: CASSYFGTDTQYF
cdr3_nt: TGTGCCAGCAGTTACTTCGGTACAGATACGCAGTATTTT

j_call: TRBJ2-3
clone_size: -
d_call: TRBD2
v_call: TRBV30
cdr3_aa: CAWSVWASGGNSTDTQYF
cdr3_nt: TGTGCCTGGAGTGTATGGGCTAGCGGGGGGAATAGCACAGATACGCAGTATTTT

j_call: TRBJ2-7
clone_size: -
d_call: TRBD1
v_call: TRBV4-1
cdr3_aa: CASSHPGQGVEQYF
cdr3_nt: TGCGCCAGCAGCCATCCGGGACAGGGTGTCGAGCAGTACTTC